This TCR beta chain was identified in a study of breast tumors, draining lymph nodes, adjacent tissues. Study results and caveats: That most tumor T cells come from lymph nodes remained unproven. Tumor TCR diversity was below lymph nodes but above nontumor tissue.

Samples came from axillary lymph nodes draining the breast cancer. Details on this clonotype: Antigen specificity is unknown. This may be a read error: a much more frequent sequence differs by one nucleotide.

TCRdb analysed the multiplex PCR reads with MiXCR anew, one entry per CDR3 protein. Here the sample spans approximately 90,000 distinct CDR3 sequences, about 27% being singletons. Sequencing input: axillary lymph node tissue. The sequence came from a female donor with breast cancer. Some clones in this sample may be carry-over from other donors' samples.

In DNA form, the CDR3 reads TGTGCCAGCAGTCAGAGGGGAGTCGACTTC. Its translation: CASSQRGVDF. J is TRBJ2-7 and V is TRBV6-1; perhaps D is TRBD1 or TRBD2 (5 bases each). The germline V gene encodes CDR1 MNHNS and CDR2 SASEGT. CDR3 size: 10 residues.